Listed below are T cell receptor beta chains from one sample, sequenced in a study of neurological immune-mediated disorders. TCRdb recomputed calls from the 5' RACE reads with MiXCR, one row per CDR3 protein. The repertoire holds about 50,000 distinct CDR3 sequences, about 3.7% seen once, with about 6% in the top ten. Sequenced input: PBMCs. The receptor set was obtained from a man aged 40-55 years with multiple sclerosis. CDR3s include the opening cysteine and the closing phenylalanine or tryptophan. The D gene is left open where the match is weak. Some rows have no size entry. The others give once, few or many, or a class for an expanded clone.

>-|TRBJ1-1|TRBV4-2|many
TGTGCCAGCAGAGGGGTTGGGATCACTGAAGCTTTCTTT
CASRGVGITEAFF
>-|TRBJ1-6|TRBV5-6|many
TGTGCCAGCAGCTTCGAAATAGGTGCAGGGGCCTCACCCCTCCACTTT
CASSFEIGAGASPLHF
>TRBD2|TRBJ2-3|TRBV5-1|many
TGCGCCAGTGCCCTGGTTGGGACTAGCGGGGTTGATACGCAGTATTTT
CASALVGTSGVDTQYF
>-|TRBJ2-3|TRBV5-1|many
TGCGCCAGCAGCTCCCAGGCCTCCCCGGGCACAGATACGCAGTATTTT
CASSSQASPGTDTQYF
>-|TRBJ2-5|TRBV6-1|many
TGTGCCAGCACAGCACAGCCAGCGGGAGAGACCCAGTACTTC
CASTAQPAGETQYF
>-|TRBJ2-1|TRBV20-1|many
TGCAGTGCTAGTCGGGGAGGAATGGAGTTCTTC
CSASRGGMEFF
>-|TRBJ2-5|TRBV5-1|many
TGCGCCAGCAGCTTGGGTCCTACGCCCCAAGAGACCCAGTACTTC
CASSLGPTPQETQYF
>-|TRBJ2-5|TRBV30|many
TGTGCCTGGAATAGGGGACAAGAGACCCAGTACTTC
CAWNRGQETQYF
>-|TRBJ2-7|TRBV7-9|many
TGTGCCAGCAGCTCCCCCAGTGGCTCCTACGAGCAGTACTTC
CASSSPSGSYEQYF
>TRBD1|TRBJ1-5|TRBV29-1|many
TGCAGCGGGATGAAGGAGGTAGGACAGGGCGATCAGCCCCAGCATTTT
CSGMKEVGQGDQPQHF
>TRBD2|TRBJ2-5|TRBV4-1|many
TGCGCCAGCAGCCGCAATCCGCCGGGACTAGCAGATCAAGAGACCCAGTACTTC
CASSRNPPGLADQETQYF
>-|TRBJ2-2|TRBV9|few
TGTGCCAGCAGCGTCAAAATGGCCGGGGAGCTGTTTTTT
CASSVKMAGELFF
>-|TRBJ2-3|TRBV2|many
TGTGCCAGCAGGAGCCTAGGGGTGGATACGCAGTATTTT
CASRSLGVDTQYF
>-|TRBJ2-1|TRBV12-3/TRBV12-4|many
TGTGCCAGCAGTTTGACCGATCAGAACAATGAGCAGTTCTTC
CASSLTDQNNEQFF
>TRBD1|TRBJ2-1|TRBV20-1|many
TGCAGTGCTAGTAGGGGGCCCTACAATGAGCAGTTCTTC
CSASRGPYNEQFF
>-|TRBJ1-2|TRBV25-1|many
TGTGCCAGCAGTGAAGAAGGTCGAAACTATGGCTACACCTTC
CASSEEGRNYGYTF
>-|TRBJ1-5|TRBV4-1|many
TGCGCCAGCAGCCAAGTGCCCCTGCTTAGCAATCAGCCCCAGCATTTT
CASSQVPLLSNQPQHF
>-|TRBJ2-7|TRBV5-1|many
TGCGCCAGCAGCTTGGCCCCGACTAGTTTCGAGCAGTACTTC
CASSLAPTSFEQYF
>-|TRBJ1-1|TRBV12-3/TRBV12-4|many
TGTGCCAGCAGTTTGTATGCGGGCACTGAAGCTTTCTTT
CASSLYAGTEAFF
>TRBD2|TRBJ2-3|TRBV20-1|many
TGCAGTGCTAGAGATGATAGACTAGCGACAGATACGCAGTATTTT
CSARDDRLATDTQYF
>TRBD1|TRBJ1-4|TRBV2|few
TGTGCCAGCAGCCCCCTTGGGCAGGGGGGTGAAAAACTGTTTTTT
CASSPLGQGGEKLFF
>TRBD2|TRBJ2-7|TRBV28|many
TGTGCCAGCAGTTTGCTAGCGGGGGGGTCCTACGAGCAGTACTTC
CASSLLAGGSYEQYF
>TRBD1|TRBJ2-3|TRBV20-1|many
TGCAGTGCTAGCCCTTTGGACAGGGGAGGCACAGATACGCAGTATTTT
CSASPLDRGGTDTQYF
>-|TRBJ1-6|TRBV20-1|few
TGCAGTGCTAGGCACCCCTGGGGGAGCGAAAGCTCCTATAATTCACCCCTCAACTTT
CSARHPWGSESSYNSPLNF
>-|TRBJ1-2|TRBV5-1|many
TGCGCCAGCAGCTTGGAAGGAGGCCAATATGGCTACACCTTC
CASSLEGGQYGYTF
>-|TRBJ1-5|TRBV30|many
TGTGCCTGGAGTGTAGGCAGCCAGAGCAATCAGCCCCAGCATTTT
CAWSVGSQSNQPQHF
>-|TRBJ2-7|TRBV7-2|many
TGTGCCAGCAGCTTAGCGTTCAACAGTCCAAGCTCCTACGAGCAGTACTTC
CASSLAFNSPSSYEQYF
>TRBD2|TRBJ2-3|TRBV20-1|many
TGCAGTGCTCCCACCCGTCGGGGGGGCACAGATACGCAGTATTTT
CSAPTRRGGTDTQYF
>-|TRBJ2-3|TRBV6-5|many
TGTGCCAGCAGTTACTCGAGGGGGGCCGGAGCAGATACGCAGTATTTT
CASSYSRGAGADTQYF
>-|TRBJ1-1|TRBV7-3|many
TGTGCCAGCAGCTCCTCCAGGGACACTGAAGCTTTCTTT
CASSSSRDTEAFF
>-|TRBJ2-2|TRBV12-3/TRBV12-4|many
TGTGCCAGCAGGCTGTCTCTCGCCGGGGAGCTGTTTTTT
CASRLSLAGELFF
>-|TRBJ1-6|TRBV7-2|many
TGTGCCAGCACCCCGAGGGGGGTCGATAATTCACCCCTCAACTTT
CASTPRGVDNSPLNF
>-|TRBJ1-4|TRBV28|many
TGTGCCAGCAGTTTATCCAGAGTTAATGAAAAACTGTTTTTT
CASSLSRVNEKLFF
>-|TRBJ1-6|TRBV9|few
TGTGCCAGCAGCGTGGGACTTTCGTACCTCAATTCACCCCTCAACTTT
CASSVGLSYLNSPLNF
>-|TRBJ1-1|TRBV5-1|many
TGCGCCAGCCGACTCTTTGGGGAGGGCACTGAAGCTTTCTTT
CASRLFGEGTEAFF
>-|TRBJ2-3|TRBV5-1|many
TGCGCCAGCAGCGCAGGGGATATCACAGATACGCAGTATTTT
CASSAGDITDTQYF
>-|TRBJ1-6|TRBV5-1|many
TGCGCCAGCAGCTTGTCAGGGACTACAAATTCACCCCTCCACTTT
CASSLSGTTNSPLHF
>TRBD1|TRBJ1-2|TRBV6-5|many
TGTGCCAGCAGCAACTCGTGGGACAGTACCTATGGCTACACCTTC
CASSNSWDSTYGYTF
>-|TRBJ2-7|TRBV3-1|-
TGTGCCAGCAGCAAAGTAGGGGAAGAGCAGTACTTC
CASSKVGEEQYF
>TRBD1|TRBJ1-4|TRBV7-9|many
TGTGCCAGCAGCTTACCGGGACAGATCGATGAAAAACTGTTTTTT
CASSLPGQIDEKLFF
>TRBD1|TRBJ2-2|TRBV25-1|many
TGTGCCAGCCGACAGGGGGGGAACACCGGGGAGCTGTTTTTT
CASRQGGNTGELFF
>-|TRBJ1-1|TRBV25-1|few
TGTGCCAGCAGTCCGGCACGAGGGGGGTACACTGAAGCTTTCTTT
CASSPARGGYTEAFF
>-|TRBJ1-1|TRBV9|many
TGTGCCAGCAGCGTACGGGCCTTGGGGACTGAAGCTTTCTTT
CASSVRALGTEAFF
>-|TRBJ1-6|TRBV20-1|many
TGCAGTGCTAGAGATCTTACTGAAAGCTCCTATAATTCACCCCTCCACTTT
CSARDLTESSYNSPLHF
>TRBD1|TRBJ2-1|TRBV5-1|many
TGCGCCAGCTCTACCGGGACAGGGCCCTACAATGAGCAGTTCTTC
CASSTGTGPYNEQFF
>TRBD1|TRBJ1-5|TRBV24-1|many
TGTGCCACCAGTGCGACAGGGCTTAGCAATCAGCCCCAGCATTTT
CATSATGLSNQPQHF
>-|TRBJ1-2|TRBV29-1|many
TGCAGCGCCCATCGCCTGAGGGGGGTGGGGGGCTACACCTTC
CSAHRLRGVGGYTF
>TRBD1|TRBJ2-2|TRBV7-7|-
TGTGCTAGCAGTCCACAGGGGTACACCGGGGAGCTGTTTTTT
CASSPQGYTGELFF
>TRBD2|TRBJ2-3|TRBV9|many
TGTGCCAGCAGCGTGGGGGGGGTCCTATCCCAACGGCAGTATTTT
CASSVGGVLSQRQYF
>-|TRBJ1-1|TRBV18|many
TGTGCCAGCTCACCAGCCGCGATGGGTGAAGCTTTCTTT
CASSPAAMGEAFF
>-|TRBJ1-1|TRBV20-1|-
TGCAGTGCTAGTCCAAAGGGAAGAATGGCTTTCTTT
CSASPKGRMAFF
>-|TRBJ1-6|TRBV5-6|many
TGTGCCGGAAGCTCCTATAATTCACCCCTCCACTTT
CAGSSYNSPLHF
>-|TRBJ2-3|TRBV3-1|many
TGTGCCAGCAGCCAAGATTTCATTGAAGATACGCAGTATTTT
CASSQDFIEDTQYF
>-|TRBJ2-3|TRBV20-1|many
TGCAGTGCTGTCAAGGGAGACCTCCGCCCAGATACGCAGTATTTT
CSAVKGDLRPDTQYF